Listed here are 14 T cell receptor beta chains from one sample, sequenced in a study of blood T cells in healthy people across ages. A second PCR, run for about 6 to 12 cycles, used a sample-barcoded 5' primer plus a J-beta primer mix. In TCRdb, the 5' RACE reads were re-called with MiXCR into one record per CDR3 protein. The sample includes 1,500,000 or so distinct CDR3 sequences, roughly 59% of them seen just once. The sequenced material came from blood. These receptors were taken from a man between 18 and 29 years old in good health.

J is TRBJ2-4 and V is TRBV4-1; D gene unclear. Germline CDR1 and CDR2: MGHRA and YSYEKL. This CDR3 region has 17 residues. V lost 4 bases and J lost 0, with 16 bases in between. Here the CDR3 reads CASSPDWWATAKNIQYF. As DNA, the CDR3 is TGCGCCAGCAGCCCCGATTGGTGGGCTACAGCCAAAAACATTCAGTACTTC.

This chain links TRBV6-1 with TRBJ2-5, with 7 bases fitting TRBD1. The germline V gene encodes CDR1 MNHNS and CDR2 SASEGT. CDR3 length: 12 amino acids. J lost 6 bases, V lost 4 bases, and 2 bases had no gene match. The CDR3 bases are TGTGCCAGCAGTGGACAGGGCAAGACCCAGTACTTC. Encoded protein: CASSGQGKTQYF.

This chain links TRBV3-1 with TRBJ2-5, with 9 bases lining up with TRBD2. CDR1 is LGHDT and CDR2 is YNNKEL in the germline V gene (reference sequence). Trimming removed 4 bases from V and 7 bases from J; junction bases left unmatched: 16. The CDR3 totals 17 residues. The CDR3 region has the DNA TGTGCCAGCAGCCCCAAGAACCCGACGGCGGGGGGGGCGACCCAGTACTTC. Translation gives CASSPKNPTAGGATQYF.

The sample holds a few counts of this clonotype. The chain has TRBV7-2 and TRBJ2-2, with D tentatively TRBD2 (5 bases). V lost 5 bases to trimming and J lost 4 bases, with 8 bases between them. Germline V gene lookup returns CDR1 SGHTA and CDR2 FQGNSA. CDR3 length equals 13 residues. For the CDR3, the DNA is TGTGCCAGCAGCGGGGAGTTCACCGGGGAGCTGTTTTTT. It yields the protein CASSGEFTGELFF.

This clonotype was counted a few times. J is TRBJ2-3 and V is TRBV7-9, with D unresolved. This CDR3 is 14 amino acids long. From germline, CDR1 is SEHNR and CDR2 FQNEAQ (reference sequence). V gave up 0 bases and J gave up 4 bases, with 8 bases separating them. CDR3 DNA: TGTGCCAGCAGCTTAGCGCTTCTAGCAGATACGCAGTATTTT. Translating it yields CASSLALLADTQYF. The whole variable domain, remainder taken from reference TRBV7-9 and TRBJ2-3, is DTGVSQNPRHKITKRGQNVTFRCDPISEHNRLYWYRQTLGQGPEFLTYFQNEAQLEKSRLLSDRFSAERPKGSFSTLEIQRTEQGDSAMYLCASSLALLADTQYFGPGTRLTVL.

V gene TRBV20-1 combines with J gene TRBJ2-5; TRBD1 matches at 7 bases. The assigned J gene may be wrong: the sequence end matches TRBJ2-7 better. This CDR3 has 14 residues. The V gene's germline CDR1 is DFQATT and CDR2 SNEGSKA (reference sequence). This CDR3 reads CSARDGTVLYEQYF. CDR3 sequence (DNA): TGCAGTGCTAGAGACGGGACAGTCCTCTACGAGCAGTACTTC.

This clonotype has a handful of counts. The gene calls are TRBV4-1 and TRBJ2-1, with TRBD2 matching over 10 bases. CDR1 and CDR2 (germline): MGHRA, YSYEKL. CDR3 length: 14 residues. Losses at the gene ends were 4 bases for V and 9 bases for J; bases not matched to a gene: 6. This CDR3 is CASSPLAGGGEQFF. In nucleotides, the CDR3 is TGCGCCAGCAGCCCATTAGCGGGGGGCGGTGAGCAGTTCTTC.

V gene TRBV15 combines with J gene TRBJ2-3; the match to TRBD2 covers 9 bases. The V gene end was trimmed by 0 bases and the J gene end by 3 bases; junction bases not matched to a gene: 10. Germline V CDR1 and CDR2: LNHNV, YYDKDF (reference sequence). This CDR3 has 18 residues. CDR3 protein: CATSRESIAGGPTDTQYF. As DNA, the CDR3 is TGTGCCACCAGCAGAGAATCCATCGCGGGGGGGCCAACAGATACGCAGTATTTT.

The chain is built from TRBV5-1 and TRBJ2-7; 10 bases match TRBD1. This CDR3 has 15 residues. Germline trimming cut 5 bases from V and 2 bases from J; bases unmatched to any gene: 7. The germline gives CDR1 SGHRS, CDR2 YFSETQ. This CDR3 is CASSSGTGDPYEQYF. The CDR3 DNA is TGCGCCAGCAGTAGCGGGACAGGGGATCCCTACGAGCAGTACTTC.

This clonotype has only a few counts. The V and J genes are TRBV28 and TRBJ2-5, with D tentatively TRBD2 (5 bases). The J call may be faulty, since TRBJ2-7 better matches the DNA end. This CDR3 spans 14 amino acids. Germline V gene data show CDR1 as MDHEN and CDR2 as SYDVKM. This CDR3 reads CASRDLGSGYEQYF. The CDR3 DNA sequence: TGTGCCAGCAGGGACCTGGGCAGCGGTTACGAGCAGTACTTC.

Here the CDR3 DNA reads TGCGCCAGCAGCCAAGATTCAGGGGTGAACACTGAAGCTTTCTTT. This translates into CASSQDSGVNTEAFF. This chain connects TRBV4-3 to TRBJ1-1; D perhaps matches TRBD1 (6 bases). Germline CDR1 is LGHNA and CDR2 is YSLEER. The V end lost 0 bases, the J end lost 0 bases, and 8 bases lay between the germline ends. The CDR3 length is 15 residues.

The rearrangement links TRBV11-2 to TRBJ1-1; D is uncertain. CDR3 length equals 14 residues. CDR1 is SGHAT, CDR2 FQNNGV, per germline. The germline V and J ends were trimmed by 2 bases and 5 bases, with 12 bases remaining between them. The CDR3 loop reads CASSLISQLTEAFF. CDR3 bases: TGTGCCAGCAGCTTAATATCTCAGTTGACTGAAGCTTTCTTT.

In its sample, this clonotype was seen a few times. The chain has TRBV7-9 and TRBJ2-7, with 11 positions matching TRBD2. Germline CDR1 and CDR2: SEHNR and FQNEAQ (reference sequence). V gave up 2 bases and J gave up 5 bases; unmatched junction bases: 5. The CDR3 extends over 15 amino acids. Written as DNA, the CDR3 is TGTGCCAGCAGCTTAATAGCGGGAGGGCCTCACGAGCAGTACTTC. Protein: CASSLIAGGPHEQYF.

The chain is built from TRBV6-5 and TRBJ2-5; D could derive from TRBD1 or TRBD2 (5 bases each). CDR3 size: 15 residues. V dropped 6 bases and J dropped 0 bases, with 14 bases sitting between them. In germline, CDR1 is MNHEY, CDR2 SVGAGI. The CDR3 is CASSPYGTDQETQYF. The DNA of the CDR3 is TGTGCCAGCAGCCCTTATGGGACGGACCAAGAGACCCAGTACTTC.